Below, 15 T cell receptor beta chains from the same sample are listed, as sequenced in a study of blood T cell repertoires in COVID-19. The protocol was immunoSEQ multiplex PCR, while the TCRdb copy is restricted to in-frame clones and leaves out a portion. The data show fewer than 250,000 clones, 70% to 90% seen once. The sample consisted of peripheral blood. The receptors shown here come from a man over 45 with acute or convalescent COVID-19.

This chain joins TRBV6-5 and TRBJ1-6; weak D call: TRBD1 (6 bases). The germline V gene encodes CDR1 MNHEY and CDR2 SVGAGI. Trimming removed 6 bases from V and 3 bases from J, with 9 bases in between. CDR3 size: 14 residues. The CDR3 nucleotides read TGTGCCAGCAGCGGACAGAGCTATAATTCACCCCTCCACTTT. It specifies CASSGQSYNSPLHF.

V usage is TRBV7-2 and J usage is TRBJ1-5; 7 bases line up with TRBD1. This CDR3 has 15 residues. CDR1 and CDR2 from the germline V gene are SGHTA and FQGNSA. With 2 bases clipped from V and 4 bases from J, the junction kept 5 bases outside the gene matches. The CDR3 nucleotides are TGTGCCAGCAGCTTATTTGGGACAGATAATCAGCCCCAGCATTTT. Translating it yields CASSLFGTDNQPQHF.

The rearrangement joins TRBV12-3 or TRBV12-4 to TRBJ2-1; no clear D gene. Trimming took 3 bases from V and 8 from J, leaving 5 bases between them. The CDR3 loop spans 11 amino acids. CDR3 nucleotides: TGTGCCAGCAGTTTTGGAGATGAGCAGTTCTTC. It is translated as CASSFGDEQFF.

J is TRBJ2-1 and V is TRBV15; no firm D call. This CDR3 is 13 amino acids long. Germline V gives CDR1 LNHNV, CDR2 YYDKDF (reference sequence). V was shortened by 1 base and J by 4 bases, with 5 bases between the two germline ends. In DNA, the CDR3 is TGTGCCACCAGCAGAGTCAGATACAATGAGCAGTTCTTC. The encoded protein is CATSRVRYNEQFF. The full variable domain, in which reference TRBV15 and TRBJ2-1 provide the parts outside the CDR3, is DAMVIQNPRYQVTQFGKPVTLSCSQTLNHNVMYWYQQKSSQAPKLLFHYYDKDFNNEADTPDNFQSRRPNTSFCFLDIRSPGLGDTAMYLCATSRVRYNEQFFGPGTRLTVL.

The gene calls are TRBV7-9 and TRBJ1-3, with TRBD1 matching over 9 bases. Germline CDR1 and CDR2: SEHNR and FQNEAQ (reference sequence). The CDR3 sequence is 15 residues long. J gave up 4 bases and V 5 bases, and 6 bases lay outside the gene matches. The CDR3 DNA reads TGTGCCAGCAGCCCGGGACAGGGATTAGGAAACACCATATATTTT. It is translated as CASSPGQGLGNTIYF.

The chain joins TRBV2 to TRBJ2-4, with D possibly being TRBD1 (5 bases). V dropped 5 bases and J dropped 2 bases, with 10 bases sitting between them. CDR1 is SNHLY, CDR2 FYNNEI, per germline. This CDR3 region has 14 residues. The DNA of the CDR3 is TGTGCCAGCAGTCCCAGGGAAACCAAAAACATTCAGTACTTC. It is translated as CASSPRETKNIQYF.

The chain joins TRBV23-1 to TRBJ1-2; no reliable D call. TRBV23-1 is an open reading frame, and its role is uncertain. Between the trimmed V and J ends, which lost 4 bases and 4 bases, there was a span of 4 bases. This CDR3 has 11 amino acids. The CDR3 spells CASSPVYGYTF. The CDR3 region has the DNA TGCGCCAGCAGTCCCGTCTATGGCTACACCTTC.

The CDR3 region has the DNA TGCAGTGCGAAACCTAGCTACGAGCAGTACTTC. As protein: CSAKPSYEQYF. The V and J genes are TRBV20-1 and TRBJ2-7; D is undetermined. This CDR3 has 11 residues. Between the trimmed V and J ends, which lost 6 bases and 3 bases, there was a span of 9 bases. Germline values: CDR1 DFQATT, CDR2 SNEGSKA (reference sequence).

The chain's CDR3 is CASGLALGQGSAYNEQFF. CDR3 DNA sequence: TGTGCTAGTGGTTTGGCCCTCGGACAGGGGAGTGCCTACAATGAGCAGTTCTTC. The gene calls are TRBV12-5 and TRBJ2-1, with 9 bases identical to TRBD1. CDR3 length: 18 amino acids. Germline assignment: CDR1 LGHNT and CDR2 FRNRAP. V was clipped by 1 base and J by 2 bases; unmatched bases: 9.

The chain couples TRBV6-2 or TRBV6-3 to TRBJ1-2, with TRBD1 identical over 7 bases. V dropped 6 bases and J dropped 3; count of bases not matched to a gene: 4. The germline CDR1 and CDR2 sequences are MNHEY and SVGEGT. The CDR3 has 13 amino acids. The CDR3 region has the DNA TGTGCCAGCAGCCTGGGACAGTACTATGGCTACACCTTC. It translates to CASSLGQYYGYTF.

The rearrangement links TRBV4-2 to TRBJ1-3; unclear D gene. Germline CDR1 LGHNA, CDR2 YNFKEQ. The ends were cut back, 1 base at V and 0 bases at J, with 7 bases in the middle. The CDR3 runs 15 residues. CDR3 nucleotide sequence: TGTGCCAGCAGCCAAGCCGCCAGCTCTGGAAACACCATATATTTT. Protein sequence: CASSQAASSGNTIYF.

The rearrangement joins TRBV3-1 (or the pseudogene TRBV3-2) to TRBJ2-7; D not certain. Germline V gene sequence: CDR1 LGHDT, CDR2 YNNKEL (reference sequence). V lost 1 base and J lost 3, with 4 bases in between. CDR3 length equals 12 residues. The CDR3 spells CASSQVYYEQYF. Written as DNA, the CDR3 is TGTGCCAGCAGCCAAGTGTACTACGAGCAGTACTTC.

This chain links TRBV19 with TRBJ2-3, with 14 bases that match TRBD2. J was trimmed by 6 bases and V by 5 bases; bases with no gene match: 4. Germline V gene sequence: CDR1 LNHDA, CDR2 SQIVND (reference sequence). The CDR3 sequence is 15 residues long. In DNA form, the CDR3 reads TGTGCCAGTAGTCTGACTAGCGGGAGGGCGGATACGCAGTATTTT. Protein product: CASSLTSGRADTQYF.

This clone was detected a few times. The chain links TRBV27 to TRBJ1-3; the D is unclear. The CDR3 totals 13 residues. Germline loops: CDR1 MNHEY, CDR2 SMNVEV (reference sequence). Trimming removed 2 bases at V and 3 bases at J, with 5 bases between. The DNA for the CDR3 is TGTGCCAGCAGTTTACAACTTGGAAACACCATATATTTT. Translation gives CASSLQLGNTIYF.

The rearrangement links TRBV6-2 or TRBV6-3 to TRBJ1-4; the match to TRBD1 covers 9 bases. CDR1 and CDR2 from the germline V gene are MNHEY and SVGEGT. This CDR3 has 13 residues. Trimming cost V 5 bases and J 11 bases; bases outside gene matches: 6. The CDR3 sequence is CASSRGQGSKLFF. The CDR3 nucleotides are TGTGCCAGCAGTAGGGGACAGGGCTCGAAACTGTTTTTT.